The 3 T cell receptor beta chains given below trace back to one sample, sequenced in a study of Graves' ophthalmopathy and Graves' hyperthyroidism. Researchers took RNA transcripts and amplified TCR beta CDR3 regions from them. The first-round RT-PCR employed HTBI primers together with the Qiagen OneStep RT-PCR kit. A multiplex PCR was then performed as the second round. TCRdb independently ran MiXCR on the multiplex PCR reads; one entry per CDR3 protein. In the table there are around 1.1 million distinct CDR3 sequences, around a third of which are singletons. Sequenced: peripheral blood or thyroid tissue (not recorded which). The receptors derive from an adult man with Graves' hyperthyroidism.

This clonotype was observed at least ten times. V is TRBV7-9 and J is TRBJ1-2; D gene unclear. CDR3 size: 14 residues. Germline V gene data show CDR1 as SEHNR and CDR2 as FQNEAQ (reference sequence). The V end lost 5 bases, the J end lost 4 bases, and 14 bases lay between the germline ends. The CDR3 DNA reads TGTGCCAGCAGCCCTAAGGGTCGGGGCTATGGCTACACCTTC. The encoded protein is CASSPKGRGYGYTF.

This clonotype was observed many times. V and J are TRBV29-1 and TRBJ2-5; D may be TRBD2 (6 bases). The CDR3 spans 13 residues. The V end lost 7 bases, the J end lost 7 bases, and 19 bases lay between the germline ends. Germline V gives CDR1 SQVTM, CDR2 ANQGSEA. The CDR3 is CSALAPTKLTQYF. The DNA of the CDR3 is TGCAGCGCCCTAGCGCCAACCAAGTTGACCCAGTACTTC.

This clonotype has only a few counts. The chain joins TRBV4-3 to TRBJ1-5, with D maybe TRBD1 (6 bases). The V gene lost 4 bases and the J gene lost 3 bases, with 16 bases spanning the gap. The CDR3 spans 16 residues. Per germline, CDR1 LGHNA and CDR2 YSLEER. CDR3 residues: CASSPRQDLPNQPQHF. The CDR3 nucleotides read TGCGCCAGCAGCCCCCGACAGGACCTCCCCAATCAGCCCCAGCATTTT.